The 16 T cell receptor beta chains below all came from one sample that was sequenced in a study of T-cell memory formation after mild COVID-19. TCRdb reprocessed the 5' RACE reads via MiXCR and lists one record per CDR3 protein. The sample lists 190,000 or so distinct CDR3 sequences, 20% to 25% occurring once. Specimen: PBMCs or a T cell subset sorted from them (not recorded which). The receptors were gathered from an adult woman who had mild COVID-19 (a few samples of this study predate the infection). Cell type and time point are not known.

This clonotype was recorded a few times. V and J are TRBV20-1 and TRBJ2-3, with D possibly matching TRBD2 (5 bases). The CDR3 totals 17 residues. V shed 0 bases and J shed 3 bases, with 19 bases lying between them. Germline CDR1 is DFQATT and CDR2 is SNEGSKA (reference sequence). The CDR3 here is CSARDFRGPRGTDTQYF. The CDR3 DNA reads TGCAGTGCTAGAGATTTCCGCGGCCCCCGGGGAACAGATACGCAGTATTTT.

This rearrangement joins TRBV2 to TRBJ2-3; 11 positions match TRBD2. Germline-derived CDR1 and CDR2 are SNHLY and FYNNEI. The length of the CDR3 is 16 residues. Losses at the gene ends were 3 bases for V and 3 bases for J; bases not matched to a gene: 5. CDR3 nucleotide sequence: TGTGCCAGCAGTGATAATAGCGGGGGGGCGACAGATACGCAGTATTTT. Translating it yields CASSDNSGGATDTQYF.

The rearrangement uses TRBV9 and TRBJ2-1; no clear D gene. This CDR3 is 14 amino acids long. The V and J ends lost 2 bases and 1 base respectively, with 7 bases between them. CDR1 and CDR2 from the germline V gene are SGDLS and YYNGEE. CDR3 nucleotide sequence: TGTGCCAGCAGCGTTTCCGATTCCTACAATGAGCAGTTCTTC. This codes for CASSVSDSYNEQFF.

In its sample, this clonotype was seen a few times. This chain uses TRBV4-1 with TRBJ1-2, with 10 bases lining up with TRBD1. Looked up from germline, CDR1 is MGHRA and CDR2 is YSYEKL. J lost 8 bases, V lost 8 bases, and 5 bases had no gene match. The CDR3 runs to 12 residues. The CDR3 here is CASGTGVYGYTF. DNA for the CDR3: TGCGCCAGCGGGACAGGGGTATACGGCTACACCTTC.

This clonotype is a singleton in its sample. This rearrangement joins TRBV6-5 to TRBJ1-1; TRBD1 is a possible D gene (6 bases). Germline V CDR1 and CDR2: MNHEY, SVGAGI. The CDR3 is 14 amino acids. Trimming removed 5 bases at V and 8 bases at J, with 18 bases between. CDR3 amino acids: CASSQGIGGHEAFF. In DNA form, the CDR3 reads TGTGCCAGCAGTCAGGGAATCGGGGGGCACGAAGCTTTCTTT.

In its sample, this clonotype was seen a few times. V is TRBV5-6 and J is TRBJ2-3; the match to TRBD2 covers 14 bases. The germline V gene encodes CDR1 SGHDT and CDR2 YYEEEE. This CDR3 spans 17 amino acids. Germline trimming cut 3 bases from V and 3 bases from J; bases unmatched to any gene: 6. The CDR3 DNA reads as TGTGCCAGCAGCTGGGGACTAGCGGGAGTCAGAACAGATACGCAGTATTTT. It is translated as CASSWGLAGVRTDTQYF.

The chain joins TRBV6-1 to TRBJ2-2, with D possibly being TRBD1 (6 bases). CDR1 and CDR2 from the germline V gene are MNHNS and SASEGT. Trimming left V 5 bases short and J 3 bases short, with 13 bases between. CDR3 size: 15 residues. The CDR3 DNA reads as TGTGCCAGCAGTTCCGACAGGAGCTACACCGGGGAGCTGTTTTTT. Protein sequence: CASSSDRSYTGELFF.

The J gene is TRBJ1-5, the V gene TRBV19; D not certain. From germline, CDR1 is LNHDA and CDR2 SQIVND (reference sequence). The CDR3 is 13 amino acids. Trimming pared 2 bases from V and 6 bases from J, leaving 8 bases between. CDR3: CASSISYFQPQHF. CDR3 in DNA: TGTGCCAGTAGTATATCATATTTTCAGCCCCAGCATTTT. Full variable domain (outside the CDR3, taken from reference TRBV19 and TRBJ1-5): DGGITQSPKYLFRKEGQNVTLSCEQNLNHDAMYWYRQDPGQGLRLIYYSQIVNDFQKGDIAEGYSVSREKKESFPLTVTSAQKNPTAFYLCASSISYFQPQHFGDGTRLSIL.

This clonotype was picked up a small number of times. CDR3 loop: CASTGLTNEKLFF. The DNA for the CDR3 is TGTGCCAGTACAGGGCTTACTAATGAAAAACTGTTTTTT. This rearrangement joins TRBV7-3 to TRBJ1-4, with a possible D match to TRBD1 (6 bases). This CDR3 has 13 amino acids. Between the trimmed V and J ends, which lost 9 bases and 2 bases, there was a span of 10 bases. Germline V gives CDR1 SGHTA, CDR2 FQGTGA.

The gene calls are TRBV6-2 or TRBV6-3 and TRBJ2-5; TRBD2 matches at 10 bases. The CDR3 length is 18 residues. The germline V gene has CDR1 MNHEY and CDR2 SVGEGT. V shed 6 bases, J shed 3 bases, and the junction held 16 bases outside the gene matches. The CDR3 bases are TGTGCCAGCAGAGGGACTAGCGCGAAGGGGGGGACCGAAGAGACCCAGTACTTC. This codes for CASRGTSAKGGTEETQYF.

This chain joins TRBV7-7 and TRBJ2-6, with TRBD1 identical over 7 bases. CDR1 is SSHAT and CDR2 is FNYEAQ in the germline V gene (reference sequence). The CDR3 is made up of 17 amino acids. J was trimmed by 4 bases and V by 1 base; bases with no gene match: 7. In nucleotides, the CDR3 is TGTGCCAGCAGCTTAGAGGGGGCGCAGACCGGGGCCAACGTCCTGACTTTC. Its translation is CASSLEGAQTGANVLTF.

CDR3 in DNA: TGTGCCAGCAGCTTGTCAGGGATCGAATACGAGCAGTACTTC. Translation: CASSLSGIEYEQYF. The J gene is TRBJ2-7, the V gene TRBV7-9; possibly TRBD1 for D (5 bases). CDR1 is SEHNR, CDR2 FQNEAQ, per germline (reference sequence). The CDR3 covers 14 residues. V was trimmed by 3 bases and J by 4 bases, leaving 13 bases between them.

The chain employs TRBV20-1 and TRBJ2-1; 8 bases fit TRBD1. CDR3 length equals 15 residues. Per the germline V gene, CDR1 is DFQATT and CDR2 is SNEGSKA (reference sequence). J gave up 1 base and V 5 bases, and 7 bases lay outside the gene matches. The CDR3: CSAEIGQGSYNEQFF. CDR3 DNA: TGCAGTGCTGAAATAGGACAGGGATCCTACAATGAGCAGTTCTTC.

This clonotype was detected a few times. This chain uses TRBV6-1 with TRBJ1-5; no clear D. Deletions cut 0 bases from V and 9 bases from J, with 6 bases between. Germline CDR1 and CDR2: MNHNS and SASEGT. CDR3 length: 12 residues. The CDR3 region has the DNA TGTGCCAGCAGTGAAGCTCCCGGGCCCCAGCATTTT. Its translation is CASSEAPGPQHF.

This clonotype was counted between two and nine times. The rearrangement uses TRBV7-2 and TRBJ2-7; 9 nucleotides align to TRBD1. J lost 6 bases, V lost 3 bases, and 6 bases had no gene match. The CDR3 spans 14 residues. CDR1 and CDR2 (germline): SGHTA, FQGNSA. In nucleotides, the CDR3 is TGTGCCAGCAGCTTGGGACAGGGTTTCTCCGAGCAGTACTTC. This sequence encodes CASSLGQGFSEQYF.

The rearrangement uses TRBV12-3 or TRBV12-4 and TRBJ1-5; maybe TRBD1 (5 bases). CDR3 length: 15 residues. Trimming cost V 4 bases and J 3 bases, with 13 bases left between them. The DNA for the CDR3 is TGTGCCAGCAGTTGGGACCTCGGGGACAATCAGCCCCAGCATTTT. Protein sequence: CASSWDLGDNQPQHF.